This record looks at one TCR beta chain sequence and its context. The V segment lost 1 base and the J segment 5 bases; nucleotides outside the gene matches: 5. The CDR3 is made up of 15 amino acids. Germline V gene lookup returns CDR1 SGHVS and CDR2 FQNEAQ. Here immunoSEQ multiplex PCR was the method, and the copy in TCRdb shows in-frame clones only, minus some. This sample carries about 93,000 clones, roughly nine tenths of them seen once, and the ten largest clones take about 15%. This sample was taken from a study of control samples from healthy donors and cancer patients. This rearrangement joins TRBV7-8 to TRBJ2-5; 9 bases are a match to TRBD2. Sequencing was carried out using blood. The sequence was collected from a woman in her sixties or seventies in good health. The CDR3 here is CASSLGGGAMETQYF. The DNA for the CDR3 is TGTGCCAGCAGCTTAGGCGGGGGGGCCATGGAGACCCAGTACTTC.